The clone carrying this T cell receptor (beta chain) appeared many times. Its antigen remains unknown. J was trimmed by 2 bases and V by 4 bases; bases with no gene match: 3. The CDR3 contains 15 residues. Germline values: CDR1 MGHDK, CDR2 SYGVNS. These data are taken from a study of post-analysis software for immune sequencing data. General study points: Multiple sclerosis patients had significantly lower normalized Chao1 diversity than controls. Samples made in the same batch grouped tightly together by F measure. Patients showed TRBV5-6, TRBV5-1 and TRBV20-1 among four to six TRBV segments more frequent than in controls.

Unique molecular identifiers featured in each of the TCR beta cDNA libraries. It was from approximately 0.91 to 9.4 million T cells that around 500,000 cDNA molecules came. TCRdb processed the PCR reads anew with MiXCR; each CDR3 protein has one entry. Among some 260,000 distinct CDR3 sequences listed, approximately 34% were seen once. Sequenced material: blood. This chain links TRBV25-1 with TRBJ2-5, with 11 bases identical to TRBD2. This TCR was sampled from a girl under 18 with multiple sclerosis. This chain's CDR3 is CASSASGGLQETQYF. CDR3 DNA sequence: TGTGCCAGCAGTGCTAGCGGGGGGTTACAAGAGACCCAGTACTTC. Full variable domain (missing parts from reference TRBV25-1 and TRBJ2-5): EADIYQTPRYLVIGTGKKITLECSQTMGHDKMYWYQQDPGMELHLIHYSYGVNSTEKGDLSSESTVSRIRTEHFPLTLESARPSHTSQYLCASSASGGLQETQYFGPGTRLLVL.